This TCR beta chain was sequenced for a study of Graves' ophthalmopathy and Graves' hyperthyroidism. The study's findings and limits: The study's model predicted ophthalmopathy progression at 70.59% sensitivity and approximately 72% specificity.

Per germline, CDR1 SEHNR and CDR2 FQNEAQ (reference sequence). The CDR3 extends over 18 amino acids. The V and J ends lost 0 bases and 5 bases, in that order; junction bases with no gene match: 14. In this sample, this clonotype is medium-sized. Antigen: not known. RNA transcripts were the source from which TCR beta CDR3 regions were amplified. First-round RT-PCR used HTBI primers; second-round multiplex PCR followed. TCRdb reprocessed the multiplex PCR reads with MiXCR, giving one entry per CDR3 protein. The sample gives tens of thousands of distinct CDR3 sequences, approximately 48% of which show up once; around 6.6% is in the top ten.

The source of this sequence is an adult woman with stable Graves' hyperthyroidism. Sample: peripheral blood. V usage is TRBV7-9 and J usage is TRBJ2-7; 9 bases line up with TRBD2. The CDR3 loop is CASSLAAAGLARRDEQYF. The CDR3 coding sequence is TGTGCCAGCAGCTTAGCGGCCGCGGGACTAGCCCGCAGGGACGAGCAGTACTTC.